Below, 3 T cell receptor beta chains from the same sample are listed, as sequenced in a study of T cells in narcolepsy. TCRdb's copy holds only in-frame clones and misses some; the assay was immunoSEQ multiplex PCR. There are roughly 27,000 clones in the sample; roughly 77% occur only once, and about 1.1% lies in the top ten. Sample: memory (CD45RA-) CD4+ T cells from blood. The receptors stem from a human donor in good health.

This clone was seen a single time. This rearrangement joins TRBV4-1 to TRBJ1-2; D gene unclear. CDR1 and CDR2 (germline): MGHRA, YSYEKL. V was pared by 7 bases and J by 7 bases, with 19 bases between. The CDR3 has 14 amino acids. DNA for the CDR3: TGCGCCAGCACCCATAATACGGAAAGTGGTGGCTACACCTTC. This sequence encodes CASTHNTESGGYTF.

Comment on this clone: The CDR3 does not end in the conserved phenylalanine or tryptophan, so this is likely a read error. Written as DNA, the CDR3 is TGTGCCAGCAGTCCTCTCAATTCACCCCTCCACTCT. It codes for CASSPLNSPLHS. The chain employs TRBV6-6 and TRBJ1-6; D unclear. The length of the CDR3 is 12 residues. V lost 5 bases to trimming and J lost 7 bases, with 6 bases between them. Germline-derived CDR1 and CDR2 are MNHNY and SVGAGI (reference sequence).

The chain recombines TRBV7-3 with TRBJ2-1; 11 nucleotides line up with TRBD2. The CDR3 totals 15 residues. Losses at the gene ends were 5 bases for V and 4 bases for J; bases not matched to a gene: 4. Germline lookup yields CDR1 SGHTA and CDR2 FQGTGA. The DNA for the CDR3 is TGTGCCAGCAGCCTAGCGGGGGGCCAGTACAATGAGCAGTTCTTC. Encoded protein: CASSLAGGQYNEQFF. Drawing the rest from reference TRBV7-3 and TRBJ2-1, the complete variable domain is GAGVSQTPSNKVTEKGKYVELRCDPISGHTALYWYRQSLGQGPEFLIYFQGTGAADDSGLPNDRFFAVRPEGSVSTLKIQRTERGDSAVYLCASSLAGGQYNEQFFGPGTRLTVL.